A selection of T cell receptor beta chains follows, all from one sample in a study of Graves' ophthalmopathy and Graves' hyperthyroidism. A single record per CDR3 protein comes from TCRdb applying MiXCR to the multiplex PCR reads. The sample comprises around 43,000 distinct CDR3 sequences, approximately 52% of which are singletons, and roughly 18% rests with the top ten. Source material: peripheral blood. These TCRs come from an adult man with Graves' ophthalmopathy. CDR3s include the opening cysteine and the closing phenylalanine or tryptophan. A D gene is named only where the DNA matches it firmly. Expanded clones are given a class, and other clones once, few, many or no size at all.

TGCAGTGCTGTCCCTAGCGGGAGGGCCAACTATGGCTACACCTTC	CSAVPSGRANYGYTF	NA	NA	TRBV20-1	TRBJ1-2
TGCAGCGTTGGTGGGGGCAGGGGGACAGATACGCAGTATTTT	CSVGGGRGTDTQYF	few	TRBD1	TRBV29-1	TRBJ2-3
TGTGCCAGCATAAGGACAGGGGGTGGGTATACTGAAGCTTTCTTT	CASIRTGGGYTEAFF	many	TRBD1	TRBV5-6	TRBJ1-1
TGTGCCAGTATGGACAGGGTGGGCAATCAGCCCCAGCATTTT	CASMDRVGNQPQHF	many	TRBD1	TRBV19	TRBJ1-5
TGTGCCAGCAGCTTAGAACTAGCGGGAGTCACAGATACGCAGTATTTT	CASSLELAGVTDTQYF	many	TRBD2	TRBV7-9	TRBJ2-3
TGCAGTGCTAGAGATGACAGGGACAACGGCTACACCTTC	CSARDDRDNGYTF	NA	TRBD1	TRBV20-1	TRBJ1-2
TGCGCCAGCAGCTTGGGGGGACTAGCGGGAGTAACCGGGGAGCTGTTTTTT	CASSLGGLAGVTGELFF	many	TRBD2	TRBV5-1	TRBJ2-2
TGCGCCAGCAGCTTGTGGGGCGGGAGCAATCAGCCCCAGCATTTT	CASSLWGGSNQPQHF	many	NA	TRBV5-1	TRBJ1-5
NA	CAICSASGTGTYEQYF	NA	NA	TRBV10-3	TRBJ2-7
TGTGCCAGCAGCTTAGAACTAGCGGGAGTCACAGGTATGCAGTATTTT	CASSLELAGVTGMQYF	NA	TRBD2	TRBV7-4	TRBJ2-3
TGTGCCAGCAGCTTAGTGGGGGGGGACACAGATACGCAGTATTTT	CASSLVGGDTDTQYF	many	TRBD2	TRBV7-9	TRBJ2-3
TGTGCCAGTAGTACAGGGGGACACAGGGCTACGAACACTGAAGCTTTCTTT	CASSTGGHRATNTEAFF	many	TRBD1	TRBV19	TRBJ1-1
TGCAGCGTAGTGGACACCCCCTACGAGCAGTACTTC	CSVVDTPYEQYF	NA	NA	TRBV29-1	TRBJ2-7
TGTGCCAGCAGCCAAGAACTGGGGCGGACTGAAGCTTTCTTT	CASSQELGRTEAFF	NA	NA	TRBV7-2	TRBJ1-1
TGTGCCAGCAGCATTGGGGGGGACTTTTACGAGCAGTACTTC	CASSIGGDFYEQYF	NA	TRBD2	TRBV9	TRBJ2-7
TGCAGTGCTCAAATCAGGGTCGGGGAGCTGTTTTTT	CSAQIRVGELFF	many	NA	TRBV20-1	TRBJ2-2
TGTGCCAGTACTAGCAGGTCCAACTCTGGAAACACTGAAGCTTTCTTT	CASTSRSNSGNTEAFF	NA	NA	TRBV7-9	TRBJ1-1
TGTGCCAGCAGCACCGGACAGGACCTTAATGAAAAACTGTTTTTT	CASSTGQDLNEKLFF	few	TRBD1	TRBV27	TRBJ1-4
TGTGCCAGCAGCCGGGGGAGGGCCTACAATGAGCAGTTCTTC	CASSRGRAYNEQFF	NA	TRBD2	TRBV4-2	TRBJ2-1
TGTGCCAGCAGCTTGCTGGGTGGCGGCAATCAGCCCCAGCATTTT	CASSLLGGGNQPQHF	many	NA	TRBV5-8	TRBJ1-5
TGTGCCAGTACCAGGGGTGCAGGGGGCACAGATACGCAGTATTTT	CASTRGAGGTDTQYF	many	NA	TRBV19	TRBJ2-3
TGTGCCAGCAGCTTTAGGGACAGGAATTCACCCCTCCACTTT	CASSFRDRNSPLHF	many	TRBD1	TRBV5-4	TRBJ1-6
TGTGCCAGCAGCGAGGCCAGCGGAGTGAACAGCAATCAGCCCCAGCATTTT	CASSEASGVNSNQPQHF	NA	NA	TRBV2	TRBJ1-5
TGTGCCAGCTCACCGAGGGGACAGGCCCCTTCACCCCTCCACTTT	CASSPRGQAPSPLHF	NA	TRBD1	TRBV18	TRBJ1-6
TGTGCCAGCAGCGGACCGGGACAGGGACATCAGCCCCAGCATTTT	CASSGPGQGHQPQHF	many	TRBD1	TRBV6-5	TRBJ1-5
TGTGCCAGCAGTCGTGACACCGGGGAGCTGTTTTTT	CASSRDTGELFF	NA	NA	TRBV6-5	TRBJ2-2
TGCAGTGCTAGACCTGGGGATAGGGGACGAGCACCGTCCGGGGAGCTGTTTTTT	CSARPGDRGRAPSGELFF	NA	NA	TRBV20-1	TRBJ2-2
TGTGCCAGCAGAGGGGACAGGGTCAGCTATGGCTACACCTTC	CASRGDRVSYGYTF	many	TRBD1	TRBV6-5	TRBJ1-2
TGTGCCAGCAGCTTAAACGGGGAGCTGTTTTTT	CASSLNGELFF	many	NA	TRBV11-3	TRBJ2-2
TGCGCCAGCAGCCCGACTAGCGGGAGGGCCGAGCAGTACTTC	CASSPTSGRAEQYF	NA	TRBD2	TRBV5-1	TRBJ2-7